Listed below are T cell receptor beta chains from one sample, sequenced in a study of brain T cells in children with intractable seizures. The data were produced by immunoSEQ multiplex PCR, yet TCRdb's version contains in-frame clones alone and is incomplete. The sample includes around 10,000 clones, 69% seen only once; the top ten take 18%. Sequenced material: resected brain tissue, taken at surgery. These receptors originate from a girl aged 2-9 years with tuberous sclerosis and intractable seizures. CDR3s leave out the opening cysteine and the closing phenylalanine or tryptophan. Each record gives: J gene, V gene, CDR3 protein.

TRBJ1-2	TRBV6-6	ASAEGVGYT
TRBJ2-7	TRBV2	ASSSGTAFRYEQY
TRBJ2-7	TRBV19	ASHPGGGQYEQY
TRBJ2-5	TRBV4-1	ASSQDRGRGETQY
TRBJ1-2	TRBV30	AWSPPPGPGGRYGYT
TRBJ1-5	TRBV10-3	AIRGEGSNQPQH
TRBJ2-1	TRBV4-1	ASSQDTPTGWDEQF
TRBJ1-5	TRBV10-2	ASSEEVRRPQH
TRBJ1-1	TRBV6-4	ASSSSTNTEAF
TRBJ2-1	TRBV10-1	ASSRGVKF
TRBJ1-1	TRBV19	ASSISRNTEAF
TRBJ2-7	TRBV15	ATSGGRSAKQY
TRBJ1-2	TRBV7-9	ASSWDAANYGYT
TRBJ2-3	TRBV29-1	SAGGGGTDTQY